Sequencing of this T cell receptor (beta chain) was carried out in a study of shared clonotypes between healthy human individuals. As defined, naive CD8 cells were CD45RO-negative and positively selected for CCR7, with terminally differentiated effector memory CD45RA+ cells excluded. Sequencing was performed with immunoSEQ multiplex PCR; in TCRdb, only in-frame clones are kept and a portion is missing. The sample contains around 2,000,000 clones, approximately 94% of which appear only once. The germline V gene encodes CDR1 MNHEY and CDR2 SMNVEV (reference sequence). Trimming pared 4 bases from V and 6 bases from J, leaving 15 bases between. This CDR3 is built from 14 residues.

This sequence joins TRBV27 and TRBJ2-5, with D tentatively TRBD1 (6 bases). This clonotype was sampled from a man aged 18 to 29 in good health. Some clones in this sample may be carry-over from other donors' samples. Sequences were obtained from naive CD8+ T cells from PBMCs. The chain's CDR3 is CASSSNRVGKTQYF. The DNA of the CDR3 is TGTGCCAGCAGTTCCAACAGGGTAGGGAAGACCCAGTACTTC.